This TCR beta chain emerged from a study of T cell repertoires in aging, cancer and after chemotherapy. Overall study: Six age groups, ranging from 30 or younger to 70 or older, included the donors. Pre- and post-chemotherapy samples were paired from glioblastoma patients treated with temozolomide-based therapy.

V lost 1 base and J 2 bases, leaving 6 bases between the germline ends. CDR3 length equals 14 residues. Per the germline V gene, CDR1 is LNHDA and CDR2 is SQIVND (reference sequence). By frequency in the sample, this clonotype is medium-sized. Its antigen is as yet unknown. Peripheral blood genomic DNA, not sorted cells or RNA, was the template. TRB rearrangements spanning V, D and J were amplified using mixed TRB-A/B primers. TCRdb reprocessed the multiplex PCR reads with MiXCR, giving one entry per CDR3 protein. The data show 1,700 or so distinct CDR3 sequences, roughly 27% seen once. Study conclusions and caveats: Age-matched healthy donors had significantly more diverse, less clonal blood TCR repertoires than untreated cancer patients. Median generation probability rose over the chemotherapy interval in each cancer cohort, suggesting rebound thymic output.

The receptor comes from a human donor with a solid tumor. The rearrangement joins TRBV19 to TRBJ1-5, with unresolved D. The sample consisted of blood. The CDR3 nucleotides read TGTGCCAGTAGTATAGTGTCTGGCAATCAGCCCCAGCATTTT. Protein sequence: CASSIVSGNQPQHF.